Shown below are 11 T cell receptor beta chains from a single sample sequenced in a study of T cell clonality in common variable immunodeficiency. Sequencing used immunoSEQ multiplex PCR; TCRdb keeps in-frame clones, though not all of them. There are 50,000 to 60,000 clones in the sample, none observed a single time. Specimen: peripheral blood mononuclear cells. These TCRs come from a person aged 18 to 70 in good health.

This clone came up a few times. The CDR3 bases that were read are TGTGCCAGCAGTGGTAGACTAGCACCCTACAATGAC. Protein: CASSGRLAPYND. The complete CDR3 sequence is CASSGRLAPYNDYTF. This chain uses TRBV6-1 with TRBJ1-2, with unresolved D. Read sequence stops 3 residues before the CDR3 end, and the germline J gene provides the missing end. Germline CDR1 and CDR2: MNHNS and SASEGT. The CDR3 totals 15 residues.

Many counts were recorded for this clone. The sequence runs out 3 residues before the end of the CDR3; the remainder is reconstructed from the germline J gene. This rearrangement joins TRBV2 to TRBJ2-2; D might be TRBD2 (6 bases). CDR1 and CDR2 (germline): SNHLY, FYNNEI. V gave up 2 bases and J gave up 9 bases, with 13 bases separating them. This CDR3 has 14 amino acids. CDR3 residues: CASSEWRGPRELFF. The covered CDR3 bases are TGTGCCAGCAGTGAATGGCGGGGCCCCCGGGAG. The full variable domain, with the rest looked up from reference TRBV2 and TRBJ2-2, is EPEVTQTPSHQVTQMGQEVILRCVPISNHLYFYWYRQILGQKVEFLVSFYNNEISEKSEIFDDQFSVERPDGSNFTLKIRSTKLEDSAMYFCASSEWRGPRELFFGEGSRLTVL.

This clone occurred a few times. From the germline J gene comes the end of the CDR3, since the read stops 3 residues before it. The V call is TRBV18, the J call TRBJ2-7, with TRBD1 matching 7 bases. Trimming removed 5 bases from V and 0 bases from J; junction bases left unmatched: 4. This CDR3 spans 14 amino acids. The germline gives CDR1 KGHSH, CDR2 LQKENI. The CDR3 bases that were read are TGTGCCAGCTCAGCGGACAGGAGCTCCTACGAG. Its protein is CASSADRSSYE. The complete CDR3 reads CASSADRSSYEQYF.

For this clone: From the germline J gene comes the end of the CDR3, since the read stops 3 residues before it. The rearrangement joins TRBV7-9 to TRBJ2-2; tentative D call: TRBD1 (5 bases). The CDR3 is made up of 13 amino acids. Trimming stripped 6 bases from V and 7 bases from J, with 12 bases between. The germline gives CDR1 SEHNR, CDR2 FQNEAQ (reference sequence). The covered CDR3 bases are TGTGCCAGCAGGACCAGGGTGGACGGGGAG. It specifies CASRTRVDGE. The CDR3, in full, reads CASRTRVDGELFF.

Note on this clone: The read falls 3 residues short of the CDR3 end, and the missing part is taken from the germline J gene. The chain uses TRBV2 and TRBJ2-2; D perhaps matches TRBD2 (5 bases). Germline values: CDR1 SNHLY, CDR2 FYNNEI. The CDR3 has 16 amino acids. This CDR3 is CASSGEDLATNEKLFF. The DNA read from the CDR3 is TGTGCCAGCAGTGGAGAGGACTTAGCAACTAATGAAAAG.

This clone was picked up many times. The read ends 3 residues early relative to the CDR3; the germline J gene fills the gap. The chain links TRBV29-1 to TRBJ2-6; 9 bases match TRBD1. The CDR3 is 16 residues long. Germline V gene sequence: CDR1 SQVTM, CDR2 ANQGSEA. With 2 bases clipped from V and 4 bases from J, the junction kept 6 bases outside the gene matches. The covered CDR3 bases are TGCAGCGTTGAATGTGGGACAGGGATCGGGGCCAACGTC. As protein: CSVECGTGIGANV. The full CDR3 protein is CSVECGTGIGANVLTF.

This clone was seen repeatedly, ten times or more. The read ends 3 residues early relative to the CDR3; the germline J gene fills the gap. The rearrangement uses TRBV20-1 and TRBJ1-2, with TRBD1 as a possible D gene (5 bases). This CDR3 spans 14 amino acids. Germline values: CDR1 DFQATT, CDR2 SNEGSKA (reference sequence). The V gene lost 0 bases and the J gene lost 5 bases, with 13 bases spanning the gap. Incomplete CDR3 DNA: TGCAGTGCTAGAGAAGGGTGGGAGGGGTATGGC. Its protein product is CSAREGWEGYG. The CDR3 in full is CSAREGWEGYGYTF.

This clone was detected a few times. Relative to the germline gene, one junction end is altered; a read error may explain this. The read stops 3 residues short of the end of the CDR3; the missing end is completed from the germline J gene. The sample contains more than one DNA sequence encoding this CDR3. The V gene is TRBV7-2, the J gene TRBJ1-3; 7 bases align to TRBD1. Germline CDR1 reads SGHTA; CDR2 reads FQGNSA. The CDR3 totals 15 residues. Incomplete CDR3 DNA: TGTGCCAGCAGCTTAGCGGGGACAGCTGGAAACACA. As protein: CASSLAGTAGNT. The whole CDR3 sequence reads CASSLAGTAGNTIYF.

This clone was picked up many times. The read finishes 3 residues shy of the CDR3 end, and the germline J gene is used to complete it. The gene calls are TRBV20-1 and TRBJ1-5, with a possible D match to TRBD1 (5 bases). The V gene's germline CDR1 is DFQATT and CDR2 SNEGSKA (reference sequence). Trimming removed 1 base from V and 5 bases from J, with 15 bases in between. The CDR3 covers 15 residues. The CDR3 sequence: CSARVFRTSDQPQHF. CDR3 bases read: TGCAGTGCTAGAGTTTTTAGGACATCGGATCAGCCC.

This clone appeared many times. Partial CDR3 DNA: TGTGCCAGCAGCTTACGGGGGACCATCTCCTACGAG. It encodes CASSLRGTISYE. In full, the CDR3 reads CASSLRGTISYEQYF. The V gene is TRBV7-8, the J gene TRBJ2-7; possible D gene TRBD2, 6 bases. The read ends 3 residues early relative to the CDR3; the germline J gene fills the gap. The germline V and J ends were trimmed by 2 bases and 0 bases, with 11 bases remaining between them. There are 15 residues in the CDR3. Germline V gives CDR1 SGHVS, CDR2 FQNEAQ.

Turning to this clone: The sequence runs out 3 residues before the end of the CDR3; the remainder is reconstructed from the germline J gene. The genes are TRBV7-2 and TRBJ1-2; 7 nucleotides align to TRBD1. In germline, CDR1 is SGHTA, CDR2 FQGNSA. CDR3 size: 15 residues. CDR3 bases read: TGTGCCAGCAGCCGGCACAGGGGACCTACCTACGAC. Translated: CASSRHRGPTYD. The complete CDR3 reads CASSRHRGPTYDYTF.